This entry features one T cell receptor (beta chain) sequence. This record belongs to a study of T-cell reconstitution after alpha-beta-depleted transplantation in children. Trimming removed 7 bases at V and 4 bases at J, with 15 bases between. CDR1 and CDR2 from the germline V gene are SGHTS and YDEGEE. The CDR3 is 14 residues long. Library preparation (for TCRbeta) was performed with unique molecular identifiers. From the PCR reads, TCRdb called clonotypes with MiXCR, one entry per CDR3 protein. The sample includes roughly 300,000 distinct CDR3 sequences, approximately 9.6% seen only once; the top ten take 10%.

The TCR was taken from a human donor who donated a stem cell graft to a child with SCID. The chain combines TRBV5-8 with TRBJ2-4; the D call may be TRBD1 or TRBD2 (5 bases each). The sample here was PBMCs from the stem cell graft donor, taken from the stem cell graft. CDR3 loop: CASGAGTGKNIQYF. The CDR3 DNA sequence: TGTGCCAGCGGGGCAGGGACCGGTAAAAACATTCAGTACTTC. The full variable domain, rest sourced from reference TRBV5-8 and TRBJ2-4, is EAGVTQSPTHLIKTRGQQATLRCSPISGHTSVYWYQQALGLGLQFLLWYDEGEERNRGNFPPRFSGRQFPNYSSELNVNALELEDSALYLCASGAGTGKNIQYFGAGTRLSVL.